A single sample is the source of the 25 T cell receptor beta chains below, sequenced in a study of regulatory T cells in long-lasting Graves disease. Arm-PCR of CDR3 regions with iRepertoire HTBI primers generated TCR beta libraries. TCRdb itself ran the multiplex PCR reads through MiXCR, one entry per CDR3 protein. The sample carries approximately 500,000 distinct CDR3 sequences, under 25% recorded once. Time point of the sample: persistent/refractory GD, antithyroid drugs over 5 years with positive TRAb. The TCR library was made from RNA that had been extracted from PBMCs in TRIzol. The specimen comprised peripheral blood mononuclear cells (PBMCs), sampled when the disease was refractory, from a patient treated with antithyroid drugs. These receptors were obtained from a female donor with Graves disease.

This chain links TRBV19 with TRBJ1-5; 7 nucleotides match TRBD1. CDR1 and CDR2 (germline): LNHDA, SQIVND (reference sequence). The trim removed 9 bases at V and 0 bases at J, leaving 8 bases unmatched. This CDR3 has 15 residues. CDR3 sequence (DNA): TGTGCCAGCAATTTCAAGGGGGCTAGCAATCAGCCCCAGCATTTT. Translation: CASNFKGASNQPQHF.

This clonotype appeared many times. V usage is TRBV10-3 and J usage is TRBJ2-5; 7 bases map to TRBD1. Germline V CDR1 and CDR2: ENHRY, SYGVKD. V trimming: 6 bases; J trimming: 5 bases; junction bases outside the gene matches: 6. This CDR3 has 13 residues. CDR3: CAIRGDRAETQYF. DNA for the CDR3: TGTGCCATCAGGGGGGACAGAGCGGAGACCCAGTACTTC.

Only a few counts were recorded for this clonotype. The chain recombines TRBV6-1 with TRBJ1-1; no clear D. This CDR3 is built from 14 residues. CDR1 and CDR2 from the germline V gene are MNHNS and SASEGT. V was shortened by 7 bases and J by 0 bases, with 12 bases between the two germline ends. In DNA, the CDR3 is TGTGCCAGCACCGACGGGGTCGTGAACACTGAAGCTTTCTTT. Translated: CASTDGVVNTEAFF.

Details on this clonotype: A much larger clone lies one base from this, so it may be a read error. This sequence joins TRBV27 and TRBJ1-6; D possibly corresponds to TRBD1 (5 bases). Germline values: CDR1 MNHEY, CDR2 SMNVEV (reference sequence). The CDR3 consists of 17 residues. CDR3 nucleotide sequence: TGTGCCAGCAGACTAAGGGACGAATCCTACTATAATTCACCCCACCACTTT. It specifies CASRLRDESYYNSPHHF.

This chain uses TRBV27 with TRBJ1-5, with D uncertain. The CDR3 length is 15 residues. Between the trimmed V and J ends, which lost 3 bases and 0 bases, there was a span of 9 bases. CDR1 MNHEY and CDR2 SMNVEV come from the germline V gene (reference sequence). CDR3 DNA: TGTGCCAGCAGTTTTCAGTGGGATAGCAATCAGCCCCAGCATTTT. It specifies CASSFQWDSNQPQHF.

V usage is TRBV6-1 and J usage is TRBJ2-2, with TRBD2 identical over 13 bases. The germline CDR1 and CDR2 sequences are MNHNS and SASEGT. This CDR3 spans 17 amino acids. The V and J ends lost 8 bases and 6 bases, in that order; junction bases with no gene match: 12. The CDR3 nucleotides are TGTGCCAGCTGCTCAACCGGGACTAGCGGGGAGGCCGGGGAGCTGTTTTTT. This sequence encodes CASCSTGTSGEAGELFF.

This clonotype appeared a few times. The chain has TRBV7-2 and TRBJ1-5; no definite D call. V lost 3 bases, J lost 3 bases, and 12 bases lay in between. The germline V gene encodes CDR1 SGHTA and CDR2 FQGNSA. There are 15 residues in the CDR3. The CDR3 nucleotides are TGTGCCAGCAGCTTCCGGACGGATCTCAATCAGCCCCAGCATTTT. As protein: CASSFRTDLNQPQHF.

This clonotype has a count of ten or more. J is TRBJ2-5 and V is TRBV9; no clear D gene. The CDR3 sequence is 13 residues long. Trimming stripped 4 bases from V and 3 bases from J, with 10 bases between. Per germline, CDR1 SGDLS and CDR2 YYNGEE. This CDR3 reads CASSSHSEETQYF. The CDR3, as DNA: TGTGCCAGCAGCTCGCACTCGGAAGAGACCCAGTACTTC.

This clonotype was seen a few times. The chain carries TRBV10-3 and TRBJ1-5; D ambiguous. With 1 base removed from V and 5 bases from J, the gap between germline ends came to 9 bases. The CDR3 consists of 14 residues. CDR1 and CDR2 (germline): ENHRY, SYGVKD. This chain's CDR3 is CAISEFVSHQPQHF. The CDR3 DNA is TGTGCCATCAGTGAGTTTGTCAGCCATCAGCCCCAGCATTTT.

This clonotype was picked up many times. This chain connects TRBV7-2 to TRBJ2-5; TRBD1 matches 8 bases. J was trimmed by 5 bases and V by 5 bases; bases with no gene match: 7. CDR3 size: 14 residues. The germline gives CDR1 SGHTA, CDR2 FQGNSA. CDR3 nucleotides: TGTGCCAGCAGCCCATCAAGGACAGGGGAGACCCAGTACTTC. This codes for CASSPSRTGETQYF.

Many counts were recorded for this clonotype. V usage is TRBV28 and J usage is TRBJ2-7; 9 bases align to TRBD2. J gave up 2 bases and V 5 bases, and 7 bases lay outside the gene matches. Germline V CDR1 and CDR2: MDHEN, SYDVKM. The CDR3 loop spans 15 amino acids. The CDR3 nucleotides are TGTGCCAGCAGTAGGGCTAGCGGGATCACCTACGAGCAGTACTTC. Translated: CASSRASGITYEQYF.

The chain joins TRBV7-9 to TRBJ1-1; 10 bases align to TRBD1. V lost 2 bases to trimming and J lost 2 bases; unmatched junction nucleotides: 23. CDR3 size: 22 residues. Germline CDR1 reads SEHNR; CDR2 reads FQNEAQ (reference sequence). CDR3 residues: CASSLSTSRDRGPFFSNTEAFF. As DNA, the CDR3 is TGTGCCAGCAGCTTAAGTACCTCCCGGGACAGGGGACCCTTTTTCTCTAACACTGAAGCTTTCTTT. The full variable domain, rest sourced from reference TRBV7-9 and TRBJ1-1, is DTGVSQNPRHKITKRGQNVTFRCDPISEHNRLYWYRQTLGQGPEFLTYFQNEAQLEKSRLLSDRFSAERPKGSFSTLEIQRTEQGDSAMYLCASSLSTSRDRGPFFSNTEAFFGQGTRLTVV.

Many counts were recorded for this clonotype. The chain uses TRBV15 and TRBJ1-2, with D possibly matching TRBD1 (6 bases). V lost 3 bases, J lost 3 bases, and 14 bases lay in between. The length of the CDR3 is 15 residues. Germline assignment: CDR1 LNHNV and CDR2 YYDKDF (reference sequence). CDR3 sequence (DNA): TGTGCCACCAGCAGTCTCGAAACAGGGCACTATGGCTACACCTTC. It is translated as CATSSLETGHYGYTF.

Notes on this clonotype: A clone one base away is much larger, so this may be a read error. The CDR3 ends on some other residue instead of the conserved phenylalanine or tryptophan, so this is likely a read error. The CDR3 region is CASSYSGYGTGGNQPQHL. CDR3 sequence (DNA): TGTGCCAGCAGTTACTCAGGATACGGGACAGGGGGGAATCAGCCCCAGCATCTT. The chain is built from TRBV6-2 or TRBV6-3 and TRBJ1-5; 11 bases map to TRBD1. This CDR3 contains 18 residues. CDR1 is MNHEY and CDR2 is SVGEGT in the germline V gene. The junction had 8 bases not matched to a gene; V was cut back by 0 bases and J by 4 bases.

The V call is TRBV4-1, the J call TRBJ2-1; 10 bases match TRBD2. The CDR3 has 16 amino acids. The germline CDR1 and CDR2 sequences are MGHRA and YSYEKL. V lost 4 bases, J lost 2 bases, and 5 bases stayed unmatched. This CDR3 is CASSRIAGGAYNEQFF. The CDR3 nucleotides read TGCGCCAGCAGCCGAATAGCGGGGGGTGCCTACAATGAGCAGTTCTTC.

This clonotype has more than one count but fewer than ten. The genes are TRBV4-2 and TRBJ2-7, with TRBD1 matching 8 bases. The trim removed 2 bases at V and 2 bases at J, leaving 11 bases unmatched. Germline CDR1 reads LGHNA; CDR2 reads YNFKEQ. There are 17 residues in the CDR3. CDR3 in DNA: TGTGCCAGCAGCCAATCATTCTTCGGACAGGGTCCCTACGAGCAGTACTTC. Translated, it gives CASSQSFFGQGPYEQYF.

The chain couples TRBV5-4 to TRBJ2-4; D might be TRBD1 (6 bases). The CDR3 contains 14 residues. Germline CDR1 reads SGHNT; CDR2 reads YYREEE (reference sequence). V lost 0 bases and J lost 7, with 11 bases in between. The CDR3 DNA is TGTGCCAGCAGCTTGGAGGCAGGACAGAACATTCAGTACTTC. Encoded protein: CASSLEAGQNIQYF.

The V and J genes are TRBV19 and TRBJ2-3; 10 nucleotides agree with TRBD2. CDR3 size: 15 residues. Trimming took 5 bases from V and 5 from J; bases not matched to a gene: 7. Germline lookup yields CDR1 LNHDA and CDR2 SQIVND (reference sequence). CDR3 sequence: CASSGLAGVEDTQYF. CDR3 nucleotide sequence: TGTGCCAGTAGTGGGCTAGCGGGAGTGGAAGATACGCAGTATTTT.

Many counts were recorded for this clonotype. The chain is built from TRBV6-1 and TRBJ1-5, with no clear D. Germline V CDR1 and CDR2: MNHNS, SASEGT. Trimming cost V 5 bases and J 0 bases, with 8 bases left between them. The CDR3 covers 14 residues. CDR3 nucleotide sequence: TGTGCCAGCAGTCAGCAGTATAGCAATCAGCCCCAGCATTTT. Amino acid sequence: CASSQQYSNQPQHF.

This clonotype was observed a few times. The genes are TRBV4-2 and TRBJ2-7; 10 bases are a match to TRBD2. The CDR3 sequence is 15 residues long. Germline CDR1 is LGHNA and CDR2 is YNFKEQ. V shed 1 base, J shed 7 bases, and the junction held 7 bases outside the gene matches. CDR3 sequence (DNA): TGTGCCAGCAGCCAAGGAACTAGCGGGACGGGGGAGCAGTACTTC. This translates into CASSQGTSGTGEQYF.

The V gene is TRBV2, the J gene TRBJ2-5, with 10 nucleotides matching TRBD2. This CDR3 contains 16 residues. The germline V gene encodes CDR1 SNHLY and CDR2 FYNNEI. Germline trimming cut 3 bases from V and 0 bases from J; bases unmatched to any gene: 4. The DNA for the CDR3 is TGTGCCAGCAGTGATTGGCTAGCGGGGGACCAAGAGACCCAGTACTTC. Amino acid sequence: CASSDWLAGDQETQYF.

This clonotype was seen more than once but under ten times. The chain uses TRBV6-5 and TRBJ2-7; D possibly matches TRBD1 or TRBD2 (5 bases each). The CDR3 consists of 13 residues. Trimming stripped 2 bases from V and 7 bases from J, with 12 bases between. Germline CDR1 MNHEY, CDR2 SVGAGI. CDR3 region: CASSYGTIREQYF. The CDR3 bases are TGTGCCAGCAGTTACGGGACGATCCGAGAGCAGTACTTC.

The chain combines TRBV6-1 with TRBJ2-7; possibly TRBD2 for D (6 bases). V lost 6 bases to trimming and J lost 1 base, with 13 bases between them. The CDR3 extends over 14 amino acids. Germline V gene data show CDR1 as MNHNS and CDR2 as SASEGT. The CDR3 nucleotides read TGTGCCAGCAGGCGGGGACTGATTTCCTACGAGCAGTACTTC. Translation gives CASRRGLISYEQYF.

This chain links TRBV2 with TRBJ2-3; D may be TRBD1 (6 bases). V was pared by 2 bases and J by 2 bases, with 11 bases between. The germline gives CDR1 SNHLY, CDR2 FYNNEI. CDR3 length equals 15 residues. CDR3 DNA sequence: TGTGCCAGCAGTGAAAGACAGGCCTACACAGATACGCAGTATTTT. As protein: CASSERQAYTDTQYF.

This clonotype was observed many times. V and J are TRBV28 and TRBJ1-1; tentatively, D is TRBD1 (5 bases). The V gene's germline CDR1 is MDHEN and CDR2 SYDVKM. Trimming took off 1 base at V and 1 base at J, with 13 bases between the two ends. The CDR3 contains 16 residues. The CDR3: CASSLSSRVPNTEAFF. CDR3 in DNA: TGTGCCAGCAGTTTATCTAGCAGGGTCCCGAACACTGAAGCTTTCTTT. The full variable domain, with the rest looked up from reference TRBV28 and TRBJ1-1, is DVKVTQSSRYLVKRTGEKVFLECVQDMDHENMFWYRQDPGLGLRLIYFSYDVKMKEKGDIPEGYSVSREKKERFSLILESASTNQTSMYLCASSLSSRVPNTEAFFGQGTRLTVV.